The clone carrying this T cell receptor beta chain showed up just once. Its antigen is not identified. Expressed TCRB transcripts got sequenced, as all isolated RNA was reverse transcribed. The method was immunoSEQ multiplex PCR; TCRdb's version includes in-frame clones alone and lacks a portion of them. The sample shows some 250,000 clones, over 11% of them seen only once. The data are from a study of beta chain features in type 1 diabetes. Germline V gene sequence: CDR1 SGHTA, CDR2 FQGNSA. This CDR3 comprises 13 residues. With 3 bases removed from V and 5 bases from J, the gap between germline ends came to 11 bases. Averaging about 116 mL, one heparinised blood draw came from each individual donor. Central memory, naive, regulatory and stem cell-like memory CD4+ cells were sorted by CD45RO/CCR7/CD25/CD127/CD95/CD27. Whole-study results and caveats: Type 1 diabetes patients had TCRB CDR3s that were shorter (moderately but significantly so) in all four CD4+ subsets. Among patients, naive, central memory and Treg TCRB repertoires appeared more similar than among healthy donors. For patients and controls alike, PCR might favor shorter templates to the same degree.

The chain joins TRBV7-2 to TRBJ2-7; possibly TRBD1 for D (6 bases). This receptor was taken from a man aged 30 to 39 with type 1 diabetes. Sequencing input: naive CD4+ T cells from blood. CDR3 sequence (DNA): TGTGCCAGCAGCTTCGGCAGGGGTGACGAGCAGTACTTC. It translates to CASSFGRGDEQYF. Filled out from reference TRBV7-2 and TRBJ2-7, the complete variable domain reads GAGVSQSPSNKVTEKGKDVELRCDPISGHTALYWYRQSLGQGLEFLIYFQGNSAPDKSGLPSDRFSAERTGGSVSTLTIQRTQQEDSAVYLCASSFGRGDEQYFGPGTRLTVT.